This T cell receptor beta chain was sequenced for a study of beta chain features in type 1 diabetes. The overall study: The patient and healthy donor groups were comparable for age, gender and cell yields. Study findings and constraints: Diminished insertions and augmented deletions at VDJ junctions characterized type 1 diabetes patients.

One heparinised blood draw averaging about 116 mL was given by each donor. Expressed TCRB transcripts were sequenced because the entire RNA isolate underwent reverse transcription. An average of approximately 4 million reads was obtained for naive, central memory and regulatory T cell samples. Some clones are missing from TCRdb's copy, which holds only in-frame ones; the method was immunoSEQ multiplex PCR. The table lists 200,000 to 250,000 clones, roughly 11% of them singletons. This clone came up a few times. Its antigen is unidentified. The CDR3 length is 15 residues. Per the germline V gene, CDR1 is MNHEY and CDR2 is SVGAGI. Trimming at V came to 8 bases and at J to 5 bases, leaving 14 bases not matched to a gene.

Sequencing was done on a sample of central memory CD4+ T cells from blood. This TCR was sampled from a man aged 18 to 29 in good health. The rearrangement links TRBV6-5 to TRBJ2-7; 8 positions agree with TRBD2. The CDR3 DNA reads TGTGCCAGCCTGTCCCCTGGCGGGGGGAAGAACGAGCAGTACTTC. Amino acids: CASLSPGGGKNEQYF.